These T cell receptor beta chains were read from a single sample in a study of blood T cell repertoires in COVID-19. Assay: immunoSEQ multiplex PCR; the TCRdb copy retains only in-frame clones and omits some. Of about 220,000 clones listed, 82% are singletons. The sample comprised peripheral blood. These receptors all stem from a woman in her 70s with COVID-19, enrolled during active disease. Each CDR3 is given without its conserved first and last residue. The D gene is left open where the match is weak.

J,V,D,CDR3
TRBJ1-2,TRBV7-3,NA,ASSSKNPGVYGYT
TRBJ2-1,TRBV28,TRBD1,ASSRRDRGDNEQF
TRBJ1-3,TRBV28,NA,ASSRQAGNTIY
TRBJ1-3,TRBV5-1,NA,ASSLGASSGNTIY
TRBJ1-4,TRBV30,NA,AWRYPANEKLF
TRBJ2-5,TRBV5-4,NA,ASRPGAEETQY
TRBJ1-5,TRBV6-2/TRBV6-3,TRBD1,ASSIAGGNNQPQH
TRBJ2-1,TRBV9,TRBD2,ASSVVGGGTYSYNEQF
TRBJ1-2,TRBV28,TRBD1,ASVHQGALGYGYT
TRBJ2-1,TRBV5-6,TRBD1,ASRQTGQGRDNEQF
TRBJ2-7,TRBV7-9,NA,ASSQPDSYEQY
TRBJ2-2,TRBV6-1,NA,ASSEALTGAGELF
TRBJ2-5,TRBV3-1/TRBV3-2,TRBD2,ASSQESGRAWSTQY
TRBJ2-5,TRBV7-7,NA,ASSPTRQETQY
TRBJ1-5,TRBV12-3/TRBV12-4,NA,ASSLQASGPQH
TRBJ1-4,TRBV12-3/TRBV12-4,TRBD1,ASSPGTAEKLF
TRBJ2-2,TRBV5-1,NA,ASSLSGVTGELF
TRBJ2-7,TRBV6-5,TRBD2,ASRLAGGYEQY
TRBJ2-3,TRBV5-4,TRBD1,ASSTSPGQGGDTQY
TRBJ1-3,TRBV7-8,TRBD1,ASTPTGLIGNTIY
TRBJ2-1,TRBV7-2,NA,ASSLARNSYNEQF
TRBJ2-7,TRBV10-3,NA,ASRRSGAGYEQY
TRBJ1-1,TRBV3-1/TRBV3-2,NA,ASSQGGGAEAF
TRBJ1-5,TRBV24-1,TRBD1,ATSGGGQGFLEPQH
TRBJ2-3,TRBV19,TRBD2,ASRELAGGPGTQY
TRBJ2-2,TRBV11-2,TRBD1,ASSPGQGGTGELF
TRBJ2-2,TRBV28,TRBD2,ASSLGSGLDSPGLF
TRBJ1-1,TRBV7-2,NA,ASSLNLRLNTEAF
TRBJ1-2,TRBV29-1,NA,SVEVGGPSVGYT
TRBJ1-5,TRBV28,NA,ASSPLNQPQH
TRBJ1-1,TRBV7-2,TRBD1,ASSPRQGGNTEAF
TRBJ2-7,TRBV20-1,NA,SASSDSAPSYEQY
TRBJ2-2,TRBV3-1/TRBV3-2,TRBD2,ASSQVVFGLAGAITGELF
TRBJ1-2,TRBV6-5,NA,ASSYLGSYGYT
TRBJ1-1,TRBV4-2,TRBD1,ASSHGQGGNTEAF
TRBJ2-1,TRBV9,TRBD2,ASSVGGLSGRAPEQF
TRBJ1-2,TRBV6-5,NA,ASSYPGTPGGGYT
TRBJ1-2,TRBV18,NA,ASSLRNEGGYGYT
TRBJ2-7,TRBV7-2,NA,ASSLGQSYSYEQY
TRBJ1-5,TRBV28,TRBD1,ASSPLTGYSNQPQH
TRBJ2-7,TRBV20-1,TRBD1,SASGIGQGYEQY
TRBJ1-1,TRBV29-1,TRBD1,SGTTGGVTEAF
TRBJ2-1,TRBV10-3,TRBD2,AISSGLGNEQF
TRBJ2-2,TRBV6-2/TRBV6-3,NA,ASSLGLFNTGELF
TRBJ1-1,TRBV30,NA,AWSVRGVGKTEAF
TRBJ2-7,TRBV15,NA,ATSRDGGKGYEQY
TRBJ1-5,TRBV7-2,NA,ASSQYREDQPQH
TRBJ2-7,TRBV5-4,TRBD1,ASSLPGTGVHEQY
TRBJ2-7,TRBV6-4,NA,ASSEDRGDGQY
TRBJ1-1,TRBV19,TRBD1,ASSPWTGNTEAF
TRBJ2-2,TRBV6-6,TRBD2,ASSYRDYSGELF
TRBJ1-2,TRBV7-2,NA,ASSLVVGDAGGYT
TRBJ2-1,TRBV11-2,NA,ASSRRQGTYNEQF
TRBJ2-7,TRBV4-3,TRBD2,ASSQYTSQTSDYEQY
TRBJ2-7,TRBV7-2,NA,ASSLDPLREQY
TRBJ1-2,TRBV28,NA,ASSLEGVGYGYT
TRBJ1-1,TRBV7-9,NA,ASSASPQGSEAF
TRBJ1-2,TRBV7-9,NA,ASNKGEVGGYT
TRBJ2-5,TRBV6-2/TRBV6-3,NA,ASSYYGETQY